The T cell receptor (beta chain) described here comes from a study of T cells in localized non-small cell lung cancer. From germline, CDR1 is MGHDK and CDR2 SYGVNS. This CDR3 contains 14 residues. The V gene lost 4 bases and the J gene lost 3 bases, with 10 bases spanning the gap. Generated by immunoSEQ multiplex PCR, the TCRdb table keeps only in-frame clones and is missing some. This sample has roughly 90,000 clones, with approximately 90% found just once. Sequencing was performed on PBMCs, taken before any cancer treatment. The chain carries TRBV25-1 and TRBJ1-5, with D tentatively TRBD1 (5 bases). This receptor was taken from a woman aged 35-70 years with stage II squamous cell lung carcinoma. The CDR3 nucleotides read TGTGCCAGCAGTGTAGCGGGGCCCAATCAGCCCCAGCATTTT. It yields the protein CASSVAGPNQPQHF.